The clone carrying this TCR beta chain came up a few times. Its matching antigen is unknown. immunoSEQ v3.0 was run at survey level. Only in-frame clones appear in the TCRdb table, and some are missing; sequencing was by immunoSEQ multiplex PCR. The sample records some 20,000 clones, around 84% being singletons. The data originate from a study of long-term antiretroviral therapy in people with HIV. Notes on the study in general: Controls had broader CDR3 length ranges than HIV repertoires did. ART adherence, viral resistance and therapy changes went undocumented.

CDR1 is SGHTA, CDR2 FQGTGA, per germline. The V and J ends lost 1 base and 11 bases respectively, with 9 bases between them. This CDR3 comprises 13 residues. The receptor comes from a man younger than 35 with HIV. This rearrangement joins TRBV7-3 to TRBJ1-6; D is possibly TRBD1 (5 bases). The sample consisted of unsorted PBMCs, taken 0.9 years after starting antiretroviral therapy. This CDR3 is CASSLNSGTPLHF. The DNA of the CDR3 is TGTGCCAGCAGCTTAAATTCAGGGACACCCCTCCACTTT.